A selection of T cell receptor beta chains follows, all from one sample in a study of cytomegalovirus exposure and HLA in healthy donors. Assay used: immunoSEQ multiplex PCR; TCRdb lists only in-frame clones, some missing. The sample consists of hundreds of thousands of clones, 86% of them appearing once. The specimen sequenced was PBMCs. The receptors were gathered from a young woman in good health and CMV-seronegative. Each CDR3 is given with its conserved first and last residue.

TRBJ2-7 TRBV19 CASSLTGTGAYEQYF
TRBJ2-5 TRBV14 CASSTLSYERERVQETQYF
TRBJ2-2 TRBV9 CASSGEGNPGLIYSGELFF
TRBJ2-7 TRBV27 CASSATGTGVYEQYF
TRBJ1-4 TRBV6-5 CASSHHRDEKLFF
TRBJ1-4 TRBV7-9 CASSGTGEINEKLFF
TRBJ1-5 TRBV15 CATSRGHLNQPQHF
TRBJ1-1 TRBV7-6 CASSHIATGFETEAFF
TRBJ1-4 TRBV7-2 CASSLGKNPGHPNEKLFF
. TRBV4-1 CASSQVRLAGYEQYF
TRBJ1-2 TRBV5-4 CASSPGDKPGDYGYTF
TRBJ2-2 TRBV6-6 CASSTGGGTGELFF
TRBJ1-2 TRBV30 CAWSGTDFYGYTF
TRBJ2-7 TRBV4-1 CASSQGQGADEQYF
TRBJ2-5 TRBV5-1 CASSLLAGVQETQYF
TRBJ2-5 TRBV7-9 CASSHLAGAQETQYF
TRBJ2-7 TRBV11-3 CASSLEGLYEQYF
TRBJ1-1 TRBV2 CASARDGRTEAFF
TRBJ1-1 TRBV7-9 CASSLEGPEAFF
TRBJ2-7 TRBV2 CASSAGTSGTYEQYF
TRBJ1-6 TRBV7-6 CASSLGETSPLHF
TRBJ1-1 TRBV10-3 CAISPMTGMNTEAFF
TRBJ2-5 TRBV5-6 CASSLWTGVTEETQYF
TRBJ2-7 TRBV30 CAWMPRRQGQKYEQYF
TRBJ2-7 TRBV28 CASRAISGSVSYEQYF
TRBJ2-7 TRBV18 CASSPPRTGGAYEQYF
TRBJ2-7 TRBV4-1 CASSQRENSYEQYF
TRBJ2-7 TRBV9 CASSRGLAGDSYEQYF
TRBJ2-3 TRBV6-6 CASSYWSGTADTQYF
TRBJ1-5 TRBV2 CASSGGLQPQHF
TRBJ2-1 TRBV28 CASAGGSGNEQFF
TRBJ1-1 TRBV6-5 CASKTGRNTEAFF
TRBJ2-1 TRBV9 CASSQSGHLSYNEQFF
TRBJ1-3 TRBV30 CAWTPGSGNTIYF
TRBJ1-1 TRBV6-1 CASSEAQRQKGEAFF
TRBJ1-5 TRBV6-6 CASRRDDRDNQPQHF
TRBJ1-2 TRBV6-1 CASSPPGVGYGYTF
TRBJ2-7 TRBV5-1 CASSFKIGSYEQYF
TRBJ1-1 TRBV6-5 CASSYLADTNTEAFF
TRBJ1-1 TRBV5-1 CASSQGREGMNTEAFF
TRBJ1-1 TRBV5-1 CASSLTGGNTEAFF
TRBJ1-4 TRBV5-1 CASSLGGDEKLFF
TRBJ2-7 TRBV28 CASSYDGGGYEQYF
TRBJ2-3 TRBV2 CASTVTSGPVPPSTDTQYF
TRBJ1-3 TRBV19 CASSTGHRNTIYF
TRBJ2-3 TRBV6-1 CASSVRDREDTQYF
TRBJ2-7 TRBV11-2 CASIDRVSCEQYF
TRBJ1-5 TRBV2 CASSGQGGNQPQHF
TRBJ2-7 TRBV2 CASSTQGFGYEQYF
TRBJ2-2 TRBV15 CATSRVVPGRWGGELFF
TRBJ2-7 TRBV27 CASSLNGRGYEQYF
TRBJ2-3 TRBV6-5 CASGHLDSQKATQYF
TRBJ2-7 TRBV19 CASSIVAGGPYEQYF
TRBJ2-7 TRBV30 CAWSGREASYEQYF
TRBJ2-5 TRBV18 CASSPPDRRETQYF
TRBJ1-2 TRBV30 CAWSVQEVYGYTF
TRBJ2-7 TRBV5-4 CASTSSPGDAYEQYF
TRBJ2-7 TRBV5-4 CASSLFQGGVEQYF
TRBJ2-5 TRBV27 CASSSRETQYF
TRBJ1-5 TRBV28 CASSLAATGIQPQHF